The 25 T cell receptor beta chains reported below all come from one sample, sequenced in a study of CD8 T cells in Susac syndrome. The RNA input was roughly 0.45 to 1 ug, and it was reverse transcribed with random hexamers. MiXCR, run by TCRdb on the immunoSEQ multiplex PCR reads, gives a single entry per CDR3 protein. The table includes 170,000 or so distinct CDR3 sequences, around 95% detected once. Sequenced input: CD4+ T cells from PBMCs. These receptors all come from a human donor with Susac syndrome.

The DNA for the CDR3 is TGTGCCAGCAGCCCAGCACAGCGATCCACAGATACGCAGTATTTT. It codes for CASSPAQRSTDTQYF. The chain couples TRBV11-1 to TRBJ2-3, with D uncertain. The germline V and J ends were trimmed by 5 bases and 2 bases, with 14 bases remaining between them. The germline gives CDR1 SGHAT, CDR2 FQDESV (reference sequence). There are 15 residues in the CDR3.

The chain links TRBV29-1 to TRBJ1-2; TRBD1 aligns across 9 bases. The CDR3 has 14 amino acids. Germline assignment: CDR1 SQVTM and CDR2 ANQGSEA. The junction had 12 bases not matched to a gene; V was cut back by 8 bases and J by 5 bases. For the CDR3, the DNA is TGCAGCTTTCTCTTTCCGGGACAGGGTTATGGCTACACCTTC. It specifies CSFLFPGQGYGYTF.

The chain is built from TRBV7-2 and TRBJ2-7; TRBD2 is a possible D gene (5 bases). This CDR3 region has 14 residues. The germline V gene encodes CDR1 SGHTA and CDR2 FQGNSA. V shed 5 bases and J shed 1 base, with 12 bases lying between them. The DNA for the CDR3 is TGTGCCAGCAGCCACGGGATCAGGTCCTACGAGCAGTACTTC. Encoded protein: CASSHGIRSYEQYF.

CDR3 in amino acids: CASSYGRTTGELFF. Here the CDR3 DNA reads TGTGCCAGCAGTTACGGGAGGACCACCGGGGAGCTGTTTTTT. The rearrangement uses TRBV6-2 or TRBV6-3 and TRBJ2-2, with D possibly TRBD2 on 6 matching bases. Germline-derived CDR1 and CDR2 are MNHEY and SVGEGT. Trimming removed 2 bases from V and 4 bases from J, with 8 bases in between. The CDR3 spans 14 residues.

The chain is built from TRBV20-1 and TRBJ1-6, with D perhaps TRBD1 (6 bases). In germline, CDR1 is DFQATT, CDR2 SNEGSKA (reference sequence). CDR3 length: 15 amino acids. Trimming cost V 3 bases and J 7 bases, with 16 bases left between them. This CDR3 reads CSARGDRDMNSPLHF. Here the CDR3 DNA reads TGCAGTGCTAGGGGGGACCGGGACATGAATTCACCCCTCCACTTT.

The chain carries TRBV5-1 and TRBJ2-7; the D is unclear. Deletions cut 0 bases from V and 2 bases from J, with 18 bases between. The CDR3 contains 17 residues. In germline, CDR1 is SGHRS, CDR2 YFSETQ. CDR3: CASSLDSFLQGTYEQYF. The CDR3, as DNA: TGCGCCAGCAGCTTGGATTCCTTTCTCCAAGGGACCTACGAGCAGTACTTC.

The chain couples TRBV2 to TRBJ1-5; 9 nucleotides align to TRBD1. The CDR3 runs 13 residues. Unmatched junction bases numbered 6, after V lost 8 bases and J lost 7 bases. Germline V lookup: CDR1 SNHLY, CDR2 FYNNEI. The CDR3 region is CASGGTGNQPQHF. The CDR3 coding sequence is TGTGCCAGCGGGGGGACAGGGAACCAGCCCCAGCATTTT.

The chain links TRBV4-2 to TRBJ1-6; D gene uncertain. CDR1 is LGHNA and CDR2 is YNFKEQ in the germline V gene. V dropped 0 bases and J dropped 6 bases, with 15 bases sitting between them. The CDR3 is 17 residues long. DNA for the CDR3: TGTGCCAGCAGCCAAGATGGGGTGGGGTGGGGTAATTCACCCCTCCACTTT. Its translation is CASSQDGVGWGNSPLHF.

V usage is TRBV29-1 and J usage is TRBJ2-2, with 8 bases matching TRBD2. The CDR3 is made up of 14 amino acids. The V gene's germline CDR1 is SQVTM and CDR2 ANQGSEA. V lost 4 bases, J lost 3 bases, and 4 bases stayed unmatched. This CDR3 reads CSVASGSDTGELFF. In nucleotides, the CDR3 is TGCAGCGTTGCCAGCGGGAGCGACACCGGGGAGCTGTTTTTT.

This chain joins TRBV7-6 and TRBJ1-4; D unclear. The CDR3 covers 15 residues. CDR1 is SGHVS, CDR2 FNYEAQ, per germline. The ends were cut back, 5 bases at V and 1 base at J, with 11 bases in the middle. CDR3 in amino acids: CASSPVVGTNEKLFF. In DNA form, the CDR3 reads TGTGCCAGCAGCCCGGTGGTCGGAACTAATGAAAAACTGTTTTTT. The entire variable domain, with the rest obtained from reference TRBV7-6 and TRBJ1-4, is as follows: GAGVSQSPRYKVTKRGQDVALRCDPISGHVSLYWYRQALGQGPEFLTYFNYEAQQDKSGLPNDRFSAERPEGSISTLTIQRTEQRDSAMYRCASSPVVGTNEKLFFGSGTQLSVL.

V and J are TRBV28 and TRBJ1-2, with TRBD1 matching 10 bases. CDR1 is MDHEN, CDR2 SYDVKM, per germline. Losses at the gene ends were 5 bases for V and 8 bases for J; bases not matched to a gene: 5. The CDR3 has 13 residues. The CDR3 sequence: CASSRTGGFGYTF. CDR3 nucleotides: TGTGCCAGCAGTCGGACAGGGGGTTTCGGCTACACCTTC.

The rearrangement links TRBV28 to TRBJ2-7; 7 nucleotides agree with TRBD1. The CDR3 is 14 amino acids. After removal of 6 bases from V and 3 bases from J, the junction contained 8 bases not matched to a gene. Germline-derived CDR1 and CDR2 are MDHEN and SYDVKM. The CDR3 DNA reads as TGTGCCAGCAGCCTGAAGGGGGCCGTCTACGAGCAGTACGTC. Encoded protein: CASSLKGAVYEQYV.

The chain couples TRBV5-1 to TRBJ2-3; D uncertain. Germline V gene sequence: CDR1 SGHRS, CDR2 YFSETQ. Trimming shortened V by 1 base and J by 6 bases, and 9 bases separated the two germline ends. The CDR3 length is 13 residues. The CDR3 coding sequence is TGCGCCAGCAGCTTGAACAGCCCTGATACGCAGTATTTT. It translates to CASSLNSPDTQYF. Supplemented by reference TRBV5-1 and TRBJ2-3, the full variable domain reads KAGVTQTPRYLIKTRGQQVTLSCSPISGHRSVSWYQQTPGQGLQFLFEYFSETQRNKGNFPGRFSGRQFSNSRSEMNVSTLELGDSALYLCASSLNSPDTQYFGPGTRLTVL.

This chain connects TRBV2 to TRBJ2-7; TRBD2 matches 7 bases. CDR1 and CDR2 (germline): SNHLY, FYNNEI. This CDR3 is 14 amino acids long. Losses at the gene ends were 6 bases for V and 3 bases for J; bases not matched to a gene: 8. The CDR3 spells CASRVTGTNYEQYF. CDR3 in DNA: TGTGCCAGCAGGGTGACCGGGACTAACTACGAGCAGTACTTC. The variable domain in full, completed from reference TRBV2 and TRBJ2-7, reads EPEVTQTPSHQVTQMGQEVILRCVPISNHLYFYWYRQILGQKVEFLVSFYNNEISEKSEIFDDQFSVERPDGSNFTLKIRSTKLEDSAMYFCASRVTGTNYEQYFGPGTRLTVT.

This chain connects TRBV30 to TRBJ2-5; D unclear. Germline CDR1 and CDR2: GTSNPN and SVGIG (reference sequence). This CDR3 has 13 amino acids. Trimming pared 3 bases from V and 5 bases from J, leaving 13 bases between. The CDR3 is CAWRSQARETQYF. Written as DNA, the CDR3 is TGTGCCTGGAGGAGCCAGGCCAGGGAGACCCAGTACTTC.

V is TRBV14 and J is TRBJ2-3; 7 bases match TRBD1. This CDR3 is 14 amino acids long. Germline CDR1 is SGHDN and CDR2 is FVKESK. Trimming took 5 bases from V and 3 from J; bases not matched to a gene: 5. The CDR3 loop reads CASSWDSLTDTQYF. CDR3 DNA: TGTGCCAGCAGCTGGGACAGCCTTACAGATACGCAGTATTTT.

This clonotype was seen just once. The chain carries TRBV12-3 or TRBV12-4 and TRBJ2-3; D may be TRBD1 (5 bases). This CDR3 is built from 14 residues. The V gene lost 6 bases and the J gene lost 2 bases, with 12 bases spanning the gap. CDR3 DNA sequence: TGTGCCAGCAGACCTCGAGGACACACAGATACGCAGTATTTT. This codes for CASRPRGHTDTQYF.

The CDR3 region has the DNA TGTGCCAGCAGCTCGACCCCGGGACAGGGGAACTACGAGCAGTACTTC. The encoded protein is CASSSTPGQGNYEQYF. The rearrangement joins TRBV7-9 to TRBJ2-7, with 10 bases lining up with TRBD1. CDR3 length: 16 residues. Trimming took 4 bases from V and 3 from J; bases not matched to a gene: 9. The germline gives CDR1 SEHNR, CDR2 FQNEAQ (reference sequence).

This clonotype was recorded once. The chain couples TRBV15 to TRBJ2-7; D is perhaps TRBD1 or TRBD2 (5 bases each). V was clipped by 6 bases and J by 7 bases, with 22 bases between them. CDR3 length: 15 residues. CDR1 and CDR2 (germline): LNHNV, YYDKDF (reference sequence). The CDR3 DNA reads as TGTGCCACCAGAGACCGGGGTGCGATGGCAGGGGAGCAGTACTTC. Its translation is CATRDRGAMAGEQYF.

The rearrangement links TRBV28 to TRBJ1-6; D gene uncertain. The CDR3 is made up of 10 amino acids. CDR1 MDHEN and CDR2 SYDVKM come from the germline V gene. V was cut by 8 bases and J by 8 bases, with 4 bases left in between. The CDR3 region is CASGDSPLHF. For the CDR3, the DNA is TGTGCCAGCGGAGATTCACCCCTCCACTTT.

The genes are TRBV12-3 or TRBV12-4 and TRBJ2-7; TRBD1 aligns across 7 bases. This CDR3 spans 14 amino acids. J was trimmed by 7 bases and V by 8 bases; bases with no gene match: 14. The CDR3 nucleotides are TGTGCCAGCGGACAGGATATCGGGGAACGGGAGCAGTACTTC. Amino acid sequence: CASGQDIGEREQYF.

This clonotype was observed once. The chain joins TRBV24-1 to TRBJ2-3; D may correspond to TRBD1 or TRBD2 (6 bases each). The V and J ends lost 6 bases and 1 base respectively, with 16 bases between them. The CDR3 runs to 16 residues. The germline CDR1 and CDR2 sequences are KGHDR and SFDVKD. CDR3: CATSPRGRRGTDTQYF. DNA for the CDR3: TGTGCCACCAGTCCTCGGGGGCGGAGGGGCACAGATACGCAGTATTTT.

The genes are TRBV29-1 and TRBJ2-1; possibly TRBD2 for D (5 bases). V lost 7 bases, J lost 5 bases, and 21 bases lay in between. Germline CDR1 is SQVTM and CDR2 is ANQGSEA. The CDR3 loop spans 15 amino acids. The CDR3 DNA is TGCAGCGCCGGACCTCGAGGGTCACTTAACAATGAGCAGTTCTTC. This gives the protein CSAGPRGSLNNEQFF.

V gene TRBV3-1 combines with J gene TRBJ1-2; possibly TRBD1 for D (6 bases). CDR1 is LGHDT, CDR2 YNNKEL, per germline (reference sequence). CDR3 size: 16 residues. V was clipped by 0 bases and J by 7 bases, with 18 bases between them. CDR3 coding DNA: TGTGCCAGCAGCCAAGAGGCGGGGACATTGAGGGTTGGCTACACCTTC. This sequence encodes CASSQEAGTLRVGYTF.

The chain recombines TRBV23-1 with TRBJ1-1; tentative D call: TRBD1 (5 bases). TRBV23-1 is labeled an ORF, and its function is uncertain. Trimming removed 10 bases from V and 11 bases from J, with 26 bases in between. The CDR3 runs 14 residues. The CDR3 is CAMGVTFGSPGAFF. For the CDR3, the DNA is TGCGCCATGGGGGTCACCTTTGGGTCGCCAGGGGCTTTCTTT.